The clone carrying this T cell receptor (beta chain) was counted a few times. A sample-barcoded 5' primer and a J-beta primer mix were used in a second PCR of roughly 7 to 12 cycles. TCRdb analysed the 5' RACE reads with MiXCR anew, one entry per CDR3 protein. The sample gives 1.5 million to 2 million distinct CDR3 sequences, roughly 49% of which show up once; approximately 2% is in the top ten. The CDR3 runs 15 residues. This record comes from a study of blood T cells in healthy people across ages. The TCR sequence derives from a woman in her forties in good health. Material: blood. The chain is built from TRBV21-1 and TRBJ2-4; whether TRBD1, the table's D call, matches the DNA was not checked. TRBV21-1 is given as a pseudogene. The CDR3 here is CASSQGADPKNIQYF. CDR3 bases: TGTGCCAGCAGCCAAGGGGCGGACCCCAAGAACATTCAGTACTTC.